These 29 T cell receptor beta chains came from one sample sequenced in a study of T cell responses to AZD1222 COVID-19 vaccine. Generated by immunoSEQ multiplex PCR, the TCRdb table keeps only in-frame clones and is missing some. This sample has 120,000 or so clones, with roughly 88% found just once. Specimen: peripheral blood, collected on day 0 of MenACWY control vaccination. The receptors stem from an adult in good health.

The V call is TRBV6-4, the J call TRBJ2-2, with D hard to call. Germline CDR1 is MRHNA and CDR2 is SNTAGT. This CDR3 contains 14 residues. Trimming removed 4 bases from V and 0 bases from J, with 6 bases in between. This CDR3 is CASSGQPNTGELFF. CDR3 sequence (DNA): TGTGCCAGCAGTGGGCAGCCGAACACCGGGGAGCTGTTTTTT.

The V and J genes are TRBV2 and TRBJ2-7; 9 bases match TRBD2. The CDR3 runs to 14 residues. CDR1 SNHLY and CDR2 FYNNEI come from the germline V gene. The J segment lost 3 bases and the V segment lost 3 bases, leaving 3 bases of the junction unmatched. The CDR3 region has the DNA TGTGCCAGCAGTGATTCGACTAGCGGCTACGAGCAGTACTTC. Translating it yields CASSDSTSGYEQYF.

CDR3 DNA sequence: TGTGCCAGTAGTACCCGGACACCTTCTGGAAACACCATATATTTT. It specifies CASSTRTPSGNTIYF. This sequence joins TRBV19 and TRBJ1-3, with D possibly matching TRBD1 (5 bases). This CDR3 comprises 15 residues. V lost 4 bases, J lost 1 base, and 11 bases lay in between. The germline gives CDR1 LNHDA, CDR2 SQIVND (reference sequence).

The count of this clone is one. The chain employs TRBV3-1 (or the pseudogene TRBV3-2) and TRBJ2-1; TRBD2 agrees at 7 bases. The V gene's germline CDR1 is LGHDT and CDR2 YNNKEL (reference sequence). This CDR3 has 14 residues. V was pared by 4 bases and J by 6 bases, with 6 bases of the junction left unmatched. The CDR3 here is CASSLQPGGNEQFF. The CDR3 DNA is TGTGCCAGCAGCCTGCAACCGGGGGGCAATGAGCAGTTCTTC.

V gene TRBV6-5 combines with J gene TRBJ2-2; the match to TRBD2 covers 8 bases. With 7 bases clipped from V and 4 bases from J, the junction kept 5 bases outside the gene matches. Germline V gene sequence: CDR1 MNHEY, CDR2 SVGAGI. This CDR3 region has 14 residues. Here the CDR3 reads CASNGRGTTGELFF. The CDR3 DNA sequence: TGTGCCAGCAACGGGAGGGGGACCACCGGGGAGCTGTTTTTT.

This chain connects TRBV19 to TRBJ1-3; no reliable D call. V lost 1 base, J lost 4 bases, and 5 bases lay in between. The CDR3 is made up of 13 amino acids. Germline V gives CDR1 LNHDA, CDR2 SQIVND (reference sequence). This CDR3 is CASSIGRGNTIYF. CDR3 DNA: TGTGCCAGTAGTATAGGACGGGGAAACACCATATATTTT.

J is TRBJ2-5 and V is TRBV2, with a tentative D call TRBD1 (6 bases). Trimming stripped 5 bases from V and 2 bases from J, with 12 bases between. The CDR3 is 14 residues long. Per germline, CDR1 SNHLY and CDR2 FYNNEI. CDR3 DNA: TGTGCCAGCAGTAGGGGACACACTCAAGAGACCCAGTACTTC. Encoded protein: CASSRGHTQETQYF.

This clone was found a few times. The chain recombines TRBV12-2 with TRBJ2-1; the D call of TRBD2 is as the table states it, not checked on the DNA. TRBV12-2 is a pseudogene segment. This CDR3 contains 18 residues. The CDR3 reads CASRPRSGRTPSYNEQFF. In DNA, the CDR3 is TGTGCAAGTCGCCCTAGGAGCGGGAGGACCCCCTCCTACAATGAGCAGTTCTTC.

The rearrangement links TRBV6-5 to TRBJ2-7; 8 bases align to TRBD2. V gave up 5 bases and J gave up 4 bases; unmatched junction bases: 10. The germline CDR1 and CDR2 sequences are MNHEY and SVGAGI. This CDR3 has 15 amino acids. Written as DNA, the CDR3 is TGTGCCAGCAGTCCCTCGGGAGCGGGAGATTACGAGCAGTACTTC. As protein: CASSPSGAGDYEQYF.

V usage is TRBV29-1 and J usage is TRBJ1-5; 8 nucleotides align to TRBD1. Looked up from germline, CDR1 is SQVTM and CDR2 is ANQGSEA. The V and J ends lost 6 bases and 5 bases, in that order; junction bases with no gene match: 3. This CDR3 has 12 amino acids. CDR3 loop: CSVGQEDQPQHF. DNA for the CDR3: TGCAGCGTGGGACAGGAAGATCAGCCCCAGCATTTT.

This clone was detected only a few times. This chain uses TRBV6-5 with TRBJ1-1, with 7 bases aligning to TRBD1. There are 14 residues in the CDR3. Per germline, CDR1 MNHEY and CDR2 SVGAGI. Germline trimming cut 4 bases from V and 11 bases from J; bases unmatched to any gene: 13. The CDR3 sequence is CASSSQGGIGFAFF. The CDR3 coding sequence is TGTGCCAGCAGTTCCCAAGGGGGCATTGGCTTTGCTTTCTTT.

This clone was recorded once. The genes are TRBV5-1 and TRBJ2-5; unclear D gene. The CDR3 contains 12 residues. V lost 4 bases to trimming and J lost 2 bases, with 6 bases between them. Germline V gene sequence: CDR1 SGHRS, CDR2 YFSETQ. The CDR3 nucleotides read TGCGCCAGCAGCACGGAGCAAGAGACCCAGTACTTC. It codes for CASSTEQETQYF.

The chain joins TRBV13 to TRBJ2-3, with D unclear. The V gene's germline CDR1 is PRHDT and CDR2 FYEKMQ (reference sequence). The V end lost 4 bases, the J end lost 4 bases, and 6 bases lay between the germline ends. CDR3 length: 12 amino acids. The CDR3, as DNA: TGTGCCAGCAGCTCCTACTCAGATACGCAGTATTTT. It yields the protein CASSSYSDTQYF. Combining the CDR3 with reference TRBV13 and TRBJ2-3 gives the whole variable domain AAGVIQSPRHLIKEKRETATLKCYPIPRHDTVYWYQQGPGQDPQFLISFYEKMQSDKGSIPDRFSAQQFSDYHSELNMSSLELGDSALYFCASSSYSDTQYFGPGTRLTVL.

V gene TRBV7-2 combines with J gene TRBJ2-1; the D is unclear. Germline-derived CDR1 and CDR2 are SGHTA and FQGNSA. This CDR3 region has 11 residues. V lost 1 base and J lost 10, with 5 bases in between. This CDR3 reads CASSLELEQFF. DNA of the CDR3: TGTGCCAGCAGCTTAGAGTTAGAGCAGTTCTTC.

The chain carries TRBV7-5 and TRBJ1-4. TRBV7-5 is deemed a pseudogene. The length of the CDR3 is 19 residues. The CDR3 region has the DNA TGTGCCAGAAGCTTCCCCGGACCTACCGACGAACTTGTGAAGGAAAAACTGTTTTTT. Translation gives CARSFPGPTDELVKEKLFF.

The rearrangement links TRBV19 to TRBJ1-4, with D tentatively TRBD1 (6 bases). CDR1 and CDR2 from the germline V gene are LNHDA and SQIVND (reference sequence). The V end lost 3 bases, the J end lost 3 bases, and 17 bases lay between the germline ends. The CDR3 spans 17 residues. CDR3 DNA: TGTGCCAGTAGTATGGAGGCCGGGGGCGTAGCTAATGAAAAACTGTTTTTT. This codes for CASSMEAGGVANEKLFF.

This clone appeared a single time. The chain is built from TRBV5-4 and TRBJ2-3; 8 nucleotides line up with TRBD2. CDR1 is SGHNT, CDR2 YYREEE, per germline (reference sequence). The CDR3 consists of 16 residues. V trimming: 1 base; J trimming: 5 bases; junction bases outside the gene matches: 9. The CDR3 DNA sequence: TGTGCCAGCAGCTTGCCTCGAGCGGGAGCGGGAGATACGCAGTATTTT. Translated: CASSLPRAGAGDTQYF.

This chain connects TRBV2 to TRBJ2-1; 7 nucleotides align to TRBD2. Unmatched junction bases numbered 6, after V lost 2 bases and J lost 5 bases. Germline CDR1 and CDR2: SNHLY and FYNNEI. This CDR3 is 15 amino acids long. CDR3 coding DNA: TGTGCCAGCAGTGAAAGGCTAGCGGCAAACAATGAGCAGTTCTTC. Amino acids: CASSERLAANNEQFF. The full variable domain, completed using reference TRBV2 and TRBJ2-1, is EPEVTQTPSHQVTQMGQEVILRCVPISNHLYFYWYRQILGQKVEFLVSFYNNEISEKSEIFDDQFSVERPDGSNFTLKIRSTKLEDSAMYFCASSERLAANNEQFFGPGTRLTVL.

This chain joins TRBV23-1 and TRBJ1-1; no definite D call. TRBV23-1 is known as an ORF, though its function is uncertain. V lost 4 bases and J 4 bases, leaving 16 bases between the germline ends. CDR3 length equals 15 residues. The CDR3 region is CASSPETEGFTEAFF. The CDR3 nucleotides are TGCGCCAGCAGTCCAGAGACGGAGGGCTTCACTGAAGCTTTCTTT.

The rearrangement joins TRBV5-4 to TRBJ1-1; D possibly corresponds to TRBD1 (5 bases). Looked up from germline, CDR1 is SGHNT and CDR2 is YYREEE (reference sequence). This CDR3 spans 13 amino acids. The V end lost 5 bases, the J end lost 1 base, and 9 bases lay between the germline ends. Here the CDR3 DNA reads TGTGCCAGCAGTATGAGGGGGAACACTGAAGCTTTCTTT. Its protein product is CASSMRGNTEAFF.

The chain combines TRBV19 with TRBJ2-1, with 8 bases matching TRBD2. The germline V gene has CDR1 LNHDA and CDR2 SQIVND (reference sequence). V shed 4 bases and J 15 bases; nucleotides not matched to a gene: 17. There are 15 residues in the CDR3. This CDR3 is CASSTPYSGERWLFF. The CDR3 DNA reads TGTGCCAGTAGTACACCATATAGCGGGGAAAGATGGCTGTTCTTC.

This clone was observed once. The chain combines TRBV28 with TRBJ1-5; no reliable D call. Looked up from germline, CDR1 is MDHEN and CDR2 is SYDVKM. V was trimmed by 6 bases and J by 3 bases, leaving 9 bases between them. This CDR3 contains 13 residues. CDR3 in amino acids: CASSLPPNQPQHF. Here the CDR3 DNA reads TGTGCCAGCAGCCTACCCCCCAATCAGCCCCAGCATTTT.

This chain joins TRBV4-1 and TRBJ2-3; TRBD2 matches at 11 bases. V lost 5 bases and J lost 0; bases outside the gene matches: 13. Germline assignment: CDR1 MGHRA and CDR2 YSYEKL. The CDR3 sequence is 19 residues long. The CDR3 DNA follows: TGCGCCAGCAGCAAGGGACTAGCGGCAGCGGGTTCTAGCACAGATACGCAGTATTTT. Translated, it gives CASSKGLAAAGSSTDTQYF.

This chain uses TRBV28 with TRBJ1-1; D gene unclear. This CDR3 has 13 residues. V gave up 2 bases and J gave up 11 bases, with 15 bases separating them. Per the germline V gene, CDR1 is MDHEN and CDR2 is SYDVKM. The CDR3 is CASSLTSYLRAFF. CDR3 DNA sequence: TGTGCCAGCAGTTTAACCAGCTACTTAAGGGCTTTCTTT.

The CDR3 is CASSLAGQGRAFF. CDR3 DNA sequence: TGTGCCAGCAGCTTAGCAGGACAGGGGAGAGCTTTCTTT. This rearrangement joins TRBV11-2 to TRBJ1-1; TRBD1 aligns across 9 bases. CDR3 length: 13 residues. CDR1 SGHAT and CDR2 FQNNGV come from the germline V gene. V gave up 1 base and J gave up 10 bases; unmatched junction bases: 4.

CDR3 DNA sequence: TGTGCCAGCAGCTCCGGCGGGACACACTCCTACGAGCAGTACTTC. It codes for CASSSGGTHSYEQYF. The chain recombines TRBV7-9 with TRBJ2-7, with D tentatively TRBD1 or TRBD2 (6 bases each). This CDR3 comprises 15 residues. Germline V lookup: CDR1 SEHNR, CDR2 FQNEAQ (reference sequence). Trimming removed 4 bases at V and 0 bases at J, with 13 bases between.

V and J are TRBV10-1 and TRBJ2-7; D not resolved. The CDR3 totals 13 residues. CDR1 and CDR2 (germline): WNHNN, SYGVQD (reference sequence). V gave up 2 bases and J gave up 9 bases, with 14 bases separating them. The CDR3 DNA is TGCGCCAGCAGTGAGGATTGGGGTGCTTGGCAGTACTTC. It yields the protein CASSEDWGAWQYF.

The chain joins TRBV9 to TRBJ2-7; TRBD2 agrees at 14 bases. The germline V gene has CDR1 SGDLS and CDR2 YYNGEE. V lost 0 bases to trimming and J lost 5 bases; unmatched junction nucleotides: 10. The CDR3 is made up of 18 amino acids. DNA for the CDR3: TGTGCCAGCAGCGTAGCCCCAGGACTAGCGGGAGGTGACCACGAGCAGTACTTC. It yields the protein CASSVAPGLAGGDHEQYF.

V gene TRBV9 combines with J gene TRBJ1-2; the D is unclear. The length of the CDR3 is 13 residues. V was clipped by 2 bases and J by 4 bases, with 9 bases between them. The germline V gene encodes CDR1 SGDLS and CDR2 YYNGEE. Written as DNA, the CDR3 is TGTGCCAGCAGCGTTGACCTTACCTATGGCTACACCTTC. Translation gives CASSVDLTYGYTF. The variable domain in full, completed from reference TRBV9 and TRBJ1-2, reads DSGVTQTPKHLITATGQRVTLRCSPRSGDLSVYWYQQSLDQGLQFLIQYYNGEERAKGNILERFSAQQFPDLHSELNLSSLELGDSALYFCASSVDLTYGYTFGSGTRLTVV.